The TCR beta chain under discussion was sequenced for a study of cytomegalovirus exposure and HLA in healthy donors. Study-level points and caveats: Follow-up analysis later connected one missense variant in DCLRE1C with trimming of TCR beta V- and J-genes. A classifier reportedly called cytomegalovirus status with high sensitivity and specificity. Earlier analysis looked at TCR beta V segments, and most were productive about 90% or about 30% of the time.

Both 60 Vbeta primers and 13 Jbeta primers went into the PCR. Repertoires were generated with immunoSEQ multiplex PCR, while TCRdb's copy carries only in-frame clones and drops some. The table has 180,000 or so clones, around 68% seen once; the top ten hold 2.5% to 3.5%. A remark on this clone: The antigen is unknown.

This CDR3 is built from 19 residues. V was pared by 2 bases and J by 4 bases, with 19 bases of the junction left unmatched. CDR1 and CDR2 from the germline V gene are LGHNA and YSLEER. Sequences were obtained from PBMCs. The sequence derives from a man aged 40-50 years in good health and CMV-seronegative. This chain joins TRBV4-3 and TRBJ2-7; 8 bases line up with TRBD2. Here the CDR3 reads CASSQTLKGPGRAVYEQYF. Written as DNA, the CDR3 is TGCGCCAGCAGCCAAACCCTAAAAGGGCCCGGGAGGGCCGTATACGAGCAGTACTTC.